This T cell receptor (beta chain) was recorded in a study of T cells in Graves' hyperthyroidism and ophthalmopathy (dated by TCRdb to the late 2010s). About the investigation overall: Peripheral blood samples were taken at the time of initial diagnosis, prior to any treatment. TCR V-J signatures able to tell the groups apart were searched for in a discovery cohort of some 97 patients, of whom approximately 40 had Graves' ophthalmopathy and around 58 had stable Graves' hyperthyroidism. Prospective prediction of ophthalmopathy was tested in an independent validation cohort consisting of some 20 hyperthyroidism patients and about 17 patients who later progressed to ophthalmopathy. Following sampling, methimazole starting at 30 mg daily was given to hyperthyroidism patients, and high-dose intravenous methylprednisolone was given to ophthalmopathy patients. According to the paper, TCR Vbeta CDR3 sequencing was carried out on some 130 peripheral blood samples, which came from about 45 ophthalmopathy, around 74 hyperthyroidism and 17 progressor patients. For training and testing, the 95 to 100 patients in the discovery cohort were randomly divided in a 7:3 ratio. In more than 5 Graves' hyperthyroidism patients, the study also compared T-cell repertoires from thyroid tissue with T-cell repertoires from blood.

The TCR beta CDR3 regions were amplified from RNA transcripts. A first-round RT-PCR of the TCR CDR3 used the HTBI primer set with the Qiagen OneStep RT-PCR kit. Libraries were constructed in a second round of multiplex PCR, after which size selection and purification were carried out. Sequencing of the libraries was done on an Illumina HiSeq2000 using paired-end 100 bp reads. Under the source paper's analysis protocol: SOAPnuke was used to process the raw data, removing reads that contained adapters or uncalled bases, had a mean Phred below 15, or lacked an exact match to the constant primer or identifier. COPE v1.2.5 was used to merge high-quality paired reads, and clonotypes were defined as unique nucleotide sequences. MiTCR v1.1 was used to align clonotypes to the IMGT TRBV, TRBD and TRBJ reference segments. The analysis was restricted to V-J combinations with a frequency above 0.0001, which together covered 99% to 99.2% of the repertoires. A TCS score was defined as the ratio between F50 (clonal expansion) and ExV (chaos), using BLOSUM62-based TCRdist between CDR3 peptides within each V-J. Welch's t-statistics and random forest reduced just over 500 V-J features to 10 to 15, which were used in a naive Bayes classifier (R e1071). The public reads were run again by TCRdb, first through fastp at Q25 and then through MiXCR, and only productive beta chains were kept. Each record represents a unique CDR3 protein, reported with the most common genes and DNA among its rows. The V and J calls reflect TCRdb's pipeline rather than the authors' work. The sample includes 400,000 to 500,000 distinct CDR3 sequences, with under 15% observed a single time. Of the sample, over 10% falls within the top ten clones.

Here is what the overall study found, with its caveats: In validation, progression to ophthalmopathy was predicted by the model with approximately 67% sensitivity and just over 72% specificity, a median of roughly six months before onset. A 13 V-J signature model separated ophthalmopathy from stable hyperthyroidism, with roughly 88% sensitivity and 81.08% specificity in cross-validation and 80%/75% in testing. No statistical method was used to fix the sample size in advance, and group allocation was not hidden from the investigators. Most expanded thyroid clonotypes (frequency above 0.001) were also found in blood, which suggests that blood repertoires may mirror thyroid immune responses.

At least ten counts were recorded for this clonotype. What this receptor recognizes is not known. No qualities accompany the bases; no much larger clone lies one base away. The germline V gene gives CDR1 as SGHTA and CDR2 as FQGNSA. Trimming takes 1 base from V and 0 bases from J, and the germline ends sit 6 bases apart. The CDR3, from cysteine to phenylalanine, totals 14 residues. The CDR3 DNA has 42 bases and is translated from base 1. In the ophthalmopathy patients, disease was moderately to severely active, with a Clinical Activity Score of 3 or more, a NOSPECS grade of 4 or more, and a duration of less than 3 months. Patients with uncontrolled infections, other autoimmune diseases, pregnancy or lactation were excluded. Diagnoses relied on clinical symptoms, serum thyroxine and TRAb, thyroid ultrasound and orbital computed tomography. PBMCs were isolated from 7.5 to 10 ml of fresh peripheral blood by Ficoll-Paque density gradient centrifugation. Total RNA was extracted using Trizol reagent, and RNA quality was assessed on an Agilent 2100 Bioanalyzer.

The clonotype comes from a man aged 18 to 30 with Graves' ophthalmopathy. Recombination linked TRBV7-2 to TRBJ2-5, with the D gene not confidently named. Sequenced input: blood. The nucleotide sequence is TGTGCCAGCAGCTTAGTTTTCAACCAAGAGACCCAGTACTTC. This sequence encodes CASSLVFNQETQYF.